The next 11 T cell receptor beta chains were all read from a single sample in a study of T-cell reconstitution after alpha-beta-depleted transplantation in children. Unique molecular identifiers were used to barcode this TCRbeta library. MiXCR was run by TCRdb on the PCR reads, yielding one entry per CDR3 protein. The sample has roughly 300,000 distinct CDR3 sequences, roughly 11% seen once. Source: peripheral blood, taken 180 days after TCRalphabeta/CD19-depleted stem cell transplant. These TCRs come from a male patient aged 2 to 10 who had a stem cell transplant for chronic granulomatous disease, so the T cells may come from the graft donor.

There are a few counts of this clonotype. This chain links TRBV5-4 with TRBJ2-1, with D possibly being TRBD1 (6 bases). V shed 2 bases and J shed 11 bases, with 11 bases lying between them. This CDR3 is built from 12 residues. Germline V gene data show CDR1 as SGHNT and CDR2 as YYREEE (reference sequence). The CDR3 sequence: CASSFLRDKQFF. CDR3 nucleotide sequence: TGTGCCAGCAGCTTTCTCCGGGACAAGCAGTTCTTC. Combining the CDR3 with reference TRBV5-4 and TRBJ2-1 gives the whole variable domain ETGVTQSPTHLIKTRGQQVTLRCSSQSGHNTVSWYQQALGQGPQFIFQYYREEENGRGNFPPRFSGLQFPNYSSELNVNALELDDSALYLCASSFLRDKQFFGPGTRLTVL.

This clonotype showed up many times. A junction end diverges from the germline sequence, so it may reflect a read error. The chain couples TRBV7-8 to TRBJ2-5; D is undetermined. Germline assignment: CDR1 SGHVS and CDR2 FQNEAQ. The CDR3 covers 14 residues. This CDR3 is CASRLARAEETQYF. CDR3 sequence (DNA): TGTGCCAGCAGATTAGCCCGGGCCGAAGAGACCCAGTACTTC.

This clonotype was observed a few times. The gene calls are TRBV5-1 and TRBJ2-2, with no clear D. The CDR3 runs to 14 residues. V gave up 3 bases and J gave up 3 bases, with 9 bases separating them. In germline, CDR1 is SGHRS, CDR2 YFSETQ. CDR3 residues: CASSSRTDTGELFF. The DNA for the CDR3 is TGCGCCAGCAGCTCCCGGACCGACACCGGGGAGCTGTTTTTT. Drawing the rest from reference TRBV5-1 and TRBJ2-2, the complete variable domain is KAGVTQTPRYLIKTRGQQVTLSCSPISGHRSVSWYQQTPGQGLQFLFEYFSETQRNKGNFPGRFSGRQFSNSRSEMNVSTLELGDSALYLCASSSRTDTGELFFGEGSRLTVL.

This clonotype was counted many times. The chain has TRBV4-3 and TRBJ2-7; 7 positions agree with TRBD2. The V segment lost 1 base and the J segment 2 bases; nucleotides outside the gene matches: 8. The CDR3 consists of 16 residues. From germline, CDR1 is LGHNA and CDR2 YSLEER. CDR3 sequence (DNA): TGCGCCAGCAGCCAAGGGATCAGCGGGGCCGCCTACGAGCAGTACTTC. It translates to CASSQGISGAAYEQYF.

This clonotype was observed at least ten times. The rearrangement joins TRBV5-1 to TRBJ1-4; 7 nucleotides align to TRBD1. Germline V gene sequence: CDR1 SGHRS, CDR2 YFSETQ. V dropped 4 bases and J dropped 7; count of bases not matched to a gene: 4. The CDR3 length is 13 residues. The CDR3 here is CASSGYRGEKLFF. CDR3 nucleotide sequence: TGCGCCAGCAGCGGTTACAGGGGTGAAAAACTGTTTTTT.

Ten or more counts support this clonotype. The chain combines TRBV7-9 with TRBJ2-7; perhaps TRBD2 as D (6 bases). Germline-derived CDR1 and CDR2 are SEHNR and FQNEAQ (reference sequence). The CDR3 is 14 amino acids. The ends were cut back, 5 bases at V and 3 bases at J, with 14 bases in the middle. The CDR3 loop reads CASSRRGGVYEQYF. The CDR3 region has the DNA TGTGCCAGCAGCCGGCGCGGAGGGGTCTACGAGCAGTACTTC. The whole variable domain, remainder taken from reference TRBV7-9 and TRBJ2-7, is DTGVSQNPRHKITKRGQNVTFRCDPISEHNRLYWYRQTLGQGPEFLTYFQNEAQLEKSRLLSDRFSAERPKGSFSTLEIQRTEQGDSAMYLCASSRRGGVYEQYFGPGTRLTVT.

As to this clonotype: Possible read error: a much larger clone is one base away. The gene calls are TRBV7-2 and TRBJ2-5, with 9 bases aligning to TRBD2. After removal of 3 bases from V and 6 bases from J, the junction contained 11 bases not matched to a gene. The CDR3 is 16 residues long. CDR1 and CDR2 (germline): SGHTA, FQGNSA. The CDR3 here is CASSLASGATGKTQYF. In nucleotides, the CDR3 is TGTGCCAGCAGCTTGGCTAGCGGGGCCACGGGGAAGACCCAGTACTTC. The full variable domain, with the rest looked up from reference TRBV7-2 and TRBJ2-5, is GAGVSQSPSNKVTEKGKDVELRCDPISGHTALYWYRQSLGQGLEFLIYFQGNSAPDKSGLPSDRFSAERTGGSVSTLTIQRTQQEDSAVYLCASSLASGATGKTQYFGPGTRLLVL.

In regard to this clonotype: A read error is possible here, since a much larger clone lies one base away. This rearrangement joins TRBV12-3 or TRBV12-4 to TRBJ2-3; 14 bases are shared with TRBD2. This CDR3 is 19 amino acids long. The CDR3 sequence is CASKFTRTSGGISTDTKYF. CDR3 sequence (DNA): TGTGCCAGCAAATTTACCCGGACTAGCGGGGGGATAAGCACAGATACGAAGTATTTT.

Many counts were recorded for this clonotype. The chain carries TRBV7-9 and TRBJ2-7; D is ambiguous. Looked up from germline, CDR1 is SEHNR and CDR2 is FQNEAQ (reference sequence). V was pared by 7 bases and J by 2 bases, with 12 bases between. This CDR3 region has 13 residues. CDR3 protein: CASISATAYEQYF. In nucleotides, the CDR3 is TGTGCCAGCATCTCGGCAACCGCCTACGAGCAGTACTTC.

This clonotype was counted only a few times. V is TRBV2 and J is TRBJ2-7, with 7 bases matching TRBD2. Germline CDR1 is SNHLY and CDR2 is FYNNEI. J gave up 5 bases and V 1 base, and 11 bases lay outside the gene matches. The length of the CDR3 is 16 residues. CDR3 nucleotide sequence: TGTGCCAGCAGTGAAGGAGCGGGACTTCAAAAGGACGAGCAGTACTTC. Translated, it gives CASSEGAGLQKDEQYF. The variable domain in full, with the rest retrieved from reference TRBV2 and TRBJ2-7, is EPEVTQTPSHQVTQMGQEVILRCVPISNHLYFYWYRQILGQKVEFLVSFYNNEISEKSEIFDDQFSVERPDGSNFTLKIRSTKLEDSAMYFCASSEGAGLQKDEQYFGPGTRLTVT.

This clonotype was observed many times. The CDR3 loop reads CAWSVPAGGLAGELFF. CDR3 nucleotides: TGTGCCTGGAGTGTACCGGCGGGAGGTTTGGCCGGGGAGCTGTTTTTT. The gene calls are TRBV30 and TRBJ2-2; 8 positions match TRBD2. J lost 6 bases, V lost 0 bases, and 9 bases had no gene match. CDR3 length equals 16 residues. Germline CDR1 and CDR2: GTSNPN and SVGIG (reference sequence).